These 19 T cell receptor beta chains share one sample of origin, sequenced in a study of radiotherapy plus CTLA-4 blockade in lung cancer. Generated by immunoSEQ multiplex PCR, the TCRdb table keeps only in-frame clones and is missing some. The profile shows about 110,000 clones, approximately 80% of them singletons. Sequences were derived from peripheral blood, sampled from a patient treated with radiotherapy plus ipilimumab. The receptors come from a human donor with non-small cell lung cancer that progressed on radiotherapy plus ipilimumab. Some clones in this sample may be carry-over from other donors' samples.

The chain combines TRBV5-5 with TRBJ1-2, with D unresolved. The CDR3 has 13 amino acids. Trimming removed 0 bases at V and 1 base at J, with 4 bases between. Germline V gene sequence: CDR1 SGHKS, CDR2 YYEKEE (reference sequence). Here the CDR3 DNA reads TGTGCCAGCAGCTTGGCGTTTAACTATGGCTACACCTTC. Protein sequence: CASSLAFNYGYTF. The full variable domain, completed using reference TRBV5-5 and TRBJ1-2, is DAGVTQSPTHLIKTRGQQVTLRCSPISGHKSVSWYQQVLGQGPQFIFQYYEKEERGRGNFPDRFSARQFPNYSSELNVNALLLGDSALYLCASSLAFNYGYTFGSGTRLTVV.

This chain links TRBV6-1 with TRBJ1-5; D uncertain. Germline values: CDR1 MNHNS, CDR2 SASEGT. The length of the CDR3 is 13 residues. V lost 8 bases and J lost 4, with 12 bases in between. The CDR3 loop reads CASEGFFNQPQHF. The CDR3 DNA sequence: TGTGCCAGCGAAGGTTTTTTTAATCAGCCCCAGCATTTT.

V and J are TRBV7-6 and TRBJ1-4, with D uncertain. Trimming shortened V by 0 bases and J by 5 bases, and 4 bases separated the two germline ends. Germline CDR1 SGHVS, CDR2 FNYEAQ. The CDR3 loop spans 13 amino acids. The DNA of the CDR3 is TGTGCCAGCAGCTTAGCACTGAATGAAAAACTGTTTTTT. Residues: CASSLALNEKLFF.

This clone occurred a few times. V and J are TRBV18 and TRBJ1-1; D gene ambiguous. The germline V gene encodes CDR1 KGHSH and CDR2 LQKENI. The CDR3 is made up of 13 amino acids. V lost 11 bases to trimming and J lost 1 base, with 14 bases between them. The CDR3: CAGALQKNTEAFF. Here the CDR3 DNA reads TGTGCCGGCGCCCTGCAAAAGAACACTGAAGCTTTCTTT.

The chain combines TRBV5-6 with TRBJ2-3; no definite D call. Germline CDR1 and CDR2: SGHDT and YYEEEE. CDR3 size: 15 residues. V was trimmed by 1 base and J by 2 bases, leaving 11 bases between them. In DNA, the CDR3 is TGTGCCAGCAGCTTGCGGCTAACAGACACAGATACGCAGTATTTT. This translates into CASSLRLTDTDTQYF.

This chain connects TRBV19 to TRBJ2-3; 14 positions agree with TRBD2. Germline assignment: CDR1 LNHDA and CDR2 SQIVND (reference sequence). CDR3 length equals 16 residues. V dropped 3 bases and J dropped 7; count of bases not matched to a gene: 6. The CDR3 nucleotides are TGTGCCAGTAGTATCGGGACTAGCGGGGGTGGTTATACGCAGTATTTT. Translated: CASSIGTSGGGYTQYF.

The V call is TRBV30, the J call TRBJ1-1, with no clear D. Looked up from germline, CDR1 is GTSNPN and CDR2 is SVGIG (reference sequence). V lost 2 bases, J lost 11 bases, and 15 bases lay in between. CDR3 length: 12 amino acids. CDR3 bases: TGTGCCTGGAGTCGACCGGATCCGGGCGCTTTCTTT. Its translation: CAWSRPDPGAFF. The variable domain in full, with the rest retrieved from reference TRBV30 and TRBJ1-1, is SQTIHQWPATLVQPVGSPLSLECTVEGTSNPNLYWYRQAAGRGLQLLFYSVGIGQISSEVPQNLSASRPQDRQFILSSKKLLLSDSGFYLCAWSRPDPGAFFGQGTRLTVV.

This clone was seen only a few times. The V and J genes are TRBV19 and TRBJ1-5; 7 nucleotides agree with TRBD1. This CDR3 has 17 residues. With 4 bases clipped from V and 4 bases from J, the junction kept 13 bases outside the gene matches. Germline CDR1 and CDR2: LNHDA and SQIVND (reference sequence). The CDR3 loop reads CASSSLRHTGDNQPQHF. The CDR3 coding sequence is TGTGCCAGTAGTAGCCTCCGACACACAGGGGATAATCAGCCCCAGCATTTT.

The chain couples TRBV6-5 to TRBJ2-6; no definite D call. V gave up 0 bases and J gave up 3 bases, with 9 bases separating them. This CDR3 is built from 16 residues. Germline assignment: CDR1 MNHEY and CDR2 SVGAGI. CDR3 region: CASSYSREGGANVLTF. The CDR3 DNA reads as TGTGCCAGCAGTTACTCGAGAGAAGGTGGGGCCAACGTCCTGACTTTC.

The table lists this clone with a count of one. The sample has other DNA sequences that encode this CDR3 too. V gene TRBV7-2 combines with J gene TRBJ1-2; D is perhaps TRBD1 (6 bases). The germline CDR1 and CDR2 sequences are SGHTA and FQGNSA. This CDR3 contains 15 residues. V lost 0 bases and J lost 8, with 16 bases in between. CDR3 sequence reads: CASSLAPGGATGYTF. As DNA, the CDR3 is TGTGCCAGCAGCTTAGCCCCCGGGGGCGCTACGGGCTACACCTTC.

The chain recombines TRBV18 with TRBJ2-7; D is undetermined. Germline CDR1 and CDR2: KGHSH and LQKENI. The CDR3 covers 14 residues. The V gene lost 3 bases and the J gene lost 2 bases, with 11 bases spanning the gap. CDR3 coding DNA: TGTGCCAGCTCACCCGTAGCCCCCCCCTACGAGCAGTACTTC. This encodes CASSPVAPPYEQYF.

The sample holds a few counts of this clone. The genes are TRBV6-1 and TRBJ2-1; D gene ambiguous. The CDR3 extends over 15 amino acids. Germline assignment: CDR1 MNHNS and CDR2 SASEGT. Trimming removed 7 bases at V and 5 bases at J, with 18 bases between. The CDR3 spells CASIEALFRDNEQFF. The CDR3 DNA reads as TGTGCCAGCATCGAGGCCCTTTTTAGGGACAATGAGCAGTTCTTC.

The chain uses TRBV13 and TRBJ2-2; 8 nucleotides agree with TRBD1. V dropped 4 bases and J dropped 4; count of bases not matched to a gene: 5. CDR1 is PRHDT and CDR2 is FYEKMQ in the germline V gene (reference sequence). This CDR3 contains 15 residues. The CDR3 DNA reads TGTGCCAGCAGCTCAGAGGACAGGGTCACCGGGGAGCTGTTTTTT. The encoded protein is CASSSEDRVTGELFF.

This chain joins TRBV5-6 and TRBJ2-6; D is undetermined. The germline CDR1 and CDR2 sequences are SGHDT and YYEEEE. This CDR3 has 17 residues. V was clipped by 0 bases and J by 1 base, with 11 bases between them. The CDR3: CASSLGPPGSGANVLTF. CDR3 nucleotide sequence: TGTGCCAGCAGCTTGGGTCCCCCAGGTTCTGGGGCCAACGTCCTGACTTTC.

This sequence joins TRBV7-2 and TRBJ2-1; no clear D gene. Germline V gives CDR1 SGHTA, CDR2 FQGNSA. The V end lost 6 bases, the J end lost 6 bases, and 15 bases lay between the germline ends. CDR3 length equals 14 residues. The CDR3 here is CASSSYSRGNEQFF. CDR3 DNA sequence: TGTGCCAGCAGTTCCTATTCTCGCGGCAATGAGCAGTTCTTC.

The V and J genes are TRBV6-4 and TRBJ2-5, with D perhaps TRBD1 or TRBD2 (7 bases each). CDR3 length equals 16 residues. Germline lookup yields CDR1 MRHNA and CDR2 SNTAGT. Trimming removed 6 bases from V and 4 bases from J, with 21 bases in between. The CDR3 coding sequence is TGTGCCAGCAGCCCCGGATCAGGGGGGGGCCCAGAGACCCAGTACTTC. Translation: CASSPGSGGGPETQYF.

The chain is built from TRBV14 and TRBJ1-2; no reliable D call. Germline V CDR1 and CDR2: SGHDN, FVKESK. Deletions cut 5 bases from V and 8 bases from J, with 12 bases between. The CDR3 totals 12 residues. CDR3 protein: CASSTSDWGYTF. The CDR3 DNA reads as TGTGCCAGCAGCACCTCGGACTGGGGCTACACCTTC.

V gene TRBV15 combines with J gene TRBJ1-2; the match to TRBD1 covers 7 bases. The CDR3 has 16 amino acids. Germline V gene data show CDR1 as LNHNV and CDR2 as YYDKDF (reference sequence). Germline trimming cut 3 bases from V and 6 bases from J; bases unmatched to any gene: 13. The CDR3 DNA reads TGTGCCACCAGCAGGGATGTGGGGACAGTGGTTGATGGCTACACCTTC. Translated, it gives CATSRDVGTVVDGYTF.

This rearrangement joins TRBV5-1 to TRBJ2-7; 12 positions agree with TRBD1. The length of the CDR3 is 14 residues. Germline CDR1 SGHRS, CDR2 YFSETQ. The V and J ends lost 4 bases and 7 bases, in that order; junction bases with no gene match: 6. As DNA, the CDR3 is TGCGCCAGCAGCCTCCGGGACAGGGGGCTGGAGCAGTACTTC. It codes for CASSLRDRGLEQYF.